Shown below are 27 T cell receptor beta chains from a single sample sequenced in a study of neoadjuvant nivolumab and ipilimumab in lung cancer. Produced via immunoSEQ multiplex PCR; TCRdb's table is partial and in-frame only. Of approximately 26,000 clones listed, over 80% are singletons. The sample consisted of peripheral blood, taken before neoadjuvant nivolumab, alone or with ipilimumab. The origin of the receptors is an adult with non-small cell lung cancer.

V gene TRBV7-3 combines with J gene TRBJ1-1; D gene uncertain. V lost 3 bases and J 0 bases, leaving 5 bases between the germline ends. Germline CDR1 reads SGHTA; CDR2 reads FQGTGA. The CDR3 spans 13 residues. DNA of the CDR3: TGTGCCAGCAGCTTTCTGATGAACACTGAAGCTTTCTTT. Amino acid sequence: CASSFLMNTEAFF.

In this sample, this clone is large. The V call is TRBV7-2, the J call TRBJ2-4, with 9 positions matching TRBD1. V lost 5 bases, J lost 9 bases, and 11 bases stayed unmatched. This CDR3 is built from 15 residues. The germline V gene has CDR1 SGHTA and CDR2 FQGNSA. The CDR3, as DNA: TGTGCCAGCAGCCTCCCCAGGACAGGGGAAATCATTCAGTACTTC. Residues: CASSLPRTGEIIQYF.

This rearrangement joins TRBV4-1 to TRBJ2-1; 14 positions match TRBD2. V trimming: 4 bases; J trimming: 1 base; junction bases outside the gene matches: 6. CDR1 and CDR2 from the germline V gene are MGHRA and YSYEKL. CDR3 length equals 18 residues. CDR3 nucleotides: TGCGCCAGCAGCCGCGGGACTAGCGGGGGAGTTTCCTACAATGAGCAGTTCTTC. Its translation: CASSRGTSGGVSYNEQFF.

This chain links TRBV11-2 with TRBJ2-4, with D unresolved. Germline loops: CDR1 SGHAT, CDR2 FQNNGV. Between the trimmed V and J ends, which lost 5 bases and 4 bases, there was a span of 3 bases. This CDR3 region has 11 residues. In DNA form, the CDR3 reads TGTGCCAGCAGCCAAAAAAACATTCAGTACTTC. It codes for CASSQKNIQYF.

DNA for the CDR3: TGTGCCAGCAGCCTAACAGGGGAATCGGAGACCCAGTACTTC. This translates into CASSLTGESETQYF. The J gene is TRBJ2-5, the V gene TRBV7-9, with 7 bases fitting TRBD1. Germline CDR1 is SEHNR and CDR2 is FQNEAQ (reference sequence). CDR3 length equals 14 residues. V shed 5 bases and J 5 bases; nucleotides not matched to a gene: 8.

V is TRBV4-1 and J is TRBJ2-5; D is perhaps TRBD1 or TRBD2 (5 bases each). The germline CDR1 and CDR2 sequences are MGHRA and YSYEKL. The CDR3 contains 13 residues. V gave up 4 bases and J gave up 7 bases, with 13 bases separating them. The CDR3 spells CASSRGIQGTQYF. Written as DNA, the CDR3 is TGCGCCAGCAGCCGAGGGATCCAGGGGACCCAGTACTTC.

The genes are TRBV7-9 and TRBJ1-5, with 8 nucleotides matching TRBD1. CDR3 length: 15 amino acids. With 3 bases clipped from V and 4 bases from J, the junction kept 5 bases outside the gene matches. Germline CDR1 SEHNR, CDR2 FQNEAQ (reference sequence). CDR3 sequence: CASSLGQEPNQPQHF. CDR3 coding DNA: TGTGCCAGCAGCTTGGGACAGGAACCTAATCAGCCCCAGCATTTT.

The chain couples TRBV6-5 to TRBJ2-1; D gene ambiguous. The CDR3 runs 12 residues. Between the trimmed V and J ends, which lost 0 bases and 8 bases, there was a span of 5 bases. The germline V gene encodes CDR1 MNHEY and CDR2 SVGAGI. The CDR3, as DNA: TGTGCCAGCAGTTACTCCGGCTATGAGCAGTTCTTC. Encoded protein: CASSYSGYEQFF.

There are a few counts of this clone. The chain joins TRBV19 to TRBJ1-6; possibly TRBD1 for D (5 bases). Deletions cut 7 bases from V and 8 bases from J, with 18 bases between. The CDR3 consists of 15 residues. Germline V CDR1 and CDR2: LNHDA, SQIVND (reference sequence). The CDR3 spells CASTRTYKGYSPLHF. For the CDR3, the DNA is TGTGCCAGTACCAGGACCTACAAGGGGTATTCACCCCTCCACTTT.

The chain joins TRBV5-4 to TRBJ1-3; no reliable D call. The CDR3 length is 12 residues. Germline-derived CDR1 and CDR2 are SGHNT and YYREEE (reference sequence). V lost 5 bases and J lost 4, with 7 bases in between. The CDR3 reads CASRGYGNTIYF. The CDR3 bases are TGTGCCAGCAGAGGGTACGGAAACACCATATATTTT.

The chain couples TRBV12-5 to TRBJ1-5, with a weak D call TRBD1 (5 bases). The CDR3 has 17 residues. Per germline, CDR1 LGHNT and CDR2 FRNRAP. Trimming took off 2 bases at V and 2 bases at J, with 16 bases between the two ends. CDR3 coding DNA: TGTGCTAGTGGTTTGCCATGGAGGGGCAGATGCAATCAGCCCCAGCATTTT. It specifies CASGLPWRGRCNQPQHF.

CDR3 in amino acids: CASSSKPELTGELFF. In DNA, the CDR3 is TGTGCCAGCAGTTCCAAACCTGAGTTAACCGGGGAGCTGTTTTTT. The chain uses TRBV6-5 and TRBJ2-2; D gene ambiguous. The CDR3 runs 15 residues. V was clipped by 4 bases and J by 5 bases, with 14 bases between them. Per germline, CDR1 MNHEY and CDR2 SVGAGI.

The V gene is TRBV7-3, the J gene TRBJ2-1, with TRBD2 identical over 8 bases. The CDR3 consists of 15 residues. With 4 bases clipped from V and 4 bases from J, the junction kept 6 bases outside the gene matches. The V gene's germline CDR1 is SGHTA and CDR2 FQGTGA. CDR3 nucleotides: TGTGCCAGCAGCTACCAAAGCGGGGGATACAATGAGCAGTTCTTC. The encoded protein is CASSYQSGGYNEQFF.

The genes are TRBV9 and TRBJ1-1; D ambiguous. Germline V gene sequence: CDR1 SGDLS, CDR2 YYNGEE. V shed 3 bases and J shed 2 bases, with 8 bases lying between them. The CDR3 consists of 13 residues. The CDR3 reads CASSALHNTEAFF. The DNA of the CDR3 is TGTGCCAGCAGCGCCCTCCACAACACTGAAGCTTTCTTT. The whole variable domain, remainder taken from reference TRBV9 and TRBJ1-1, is DSGVTQTPKHLITATGQRVTLRCSPRSGDLSVYWYQQSLDQGLQFLIQYYNGEERAKGNILERFSAQQFPDLHSELNLSSLELGDSALYFCASSALHNTEAFFGQGTRLTVV.

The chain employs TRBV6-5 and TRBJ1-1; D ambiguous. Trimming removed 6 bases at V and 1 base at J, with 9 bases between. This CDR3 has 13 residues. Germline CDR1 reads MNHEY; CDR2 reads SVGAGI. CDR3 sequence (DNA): TGTGCCAGCAGCATGGACGGGAACACTGAAGCTTTCTTT. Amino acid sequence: CASSMDGNTEAFF.

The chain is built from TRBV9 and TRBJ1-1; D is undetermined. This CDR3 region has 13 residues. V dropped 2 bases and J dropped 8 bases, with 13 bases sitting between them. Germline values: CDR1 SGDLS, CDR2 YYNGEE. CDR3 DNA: TGTGCCAGCAGCGTTGGCTCACAGACAGAAGCTTTCTTT. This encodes CASSVGSQTEAFF.

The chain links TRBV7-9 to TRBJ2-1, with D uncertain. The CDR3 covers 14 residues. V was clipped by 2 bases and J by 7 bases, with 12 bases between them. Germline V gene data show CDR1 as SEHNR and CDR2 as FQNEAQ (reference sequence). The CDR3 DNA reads TGTGCCAGCAGCTTATCCGGGCCCGAAAATGAGCAGTTCTTC. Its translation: CASSLSGPENEQFF.

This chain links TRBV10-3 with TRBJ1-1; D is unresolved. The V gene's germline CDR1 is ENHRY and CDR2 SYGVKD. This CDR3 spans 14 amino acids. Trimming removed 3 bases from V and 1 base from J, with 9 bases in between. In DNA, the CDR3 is TGTGCCATCAGTGAAAACGGCGCGAACACTGAAGCTTTCTTT. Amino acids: CAISENGANTEAFF.

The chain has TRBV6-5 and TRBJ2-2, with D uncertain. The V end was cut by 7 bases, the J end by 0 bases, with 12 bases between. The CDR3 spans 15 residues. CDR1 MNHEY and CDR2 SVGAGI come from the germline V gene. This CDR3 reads CASTLRRPNTGELFF. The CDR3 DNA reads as TGTGCCAGCACCTTACGTAGACCGAACACCGGGGAGCTGTTTTTT.

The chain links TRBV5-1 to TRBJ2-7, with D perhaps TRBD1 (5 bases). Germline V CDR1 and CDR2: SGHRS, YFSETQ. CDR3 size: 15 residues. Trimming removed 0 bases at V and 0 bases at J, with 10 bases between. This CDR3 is CASSLDRSHSYEQYF. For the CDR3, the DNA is TGCGCCAGCAGCTTGGACAGGTCCCACTCCTACGAGCAGTACTTC. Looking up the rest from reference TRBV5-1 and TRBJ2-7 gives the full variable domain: KAGVTQTPRYLIKTRGQQVTLSCSPISGHRSVSWYQQTPGQGLQFLFEYFSETQRNKGNFPGRFSGRQFSNSRSEMNVSTLELGDSALYLCASSLDRSHSYEQYFGPGTRLTVT.

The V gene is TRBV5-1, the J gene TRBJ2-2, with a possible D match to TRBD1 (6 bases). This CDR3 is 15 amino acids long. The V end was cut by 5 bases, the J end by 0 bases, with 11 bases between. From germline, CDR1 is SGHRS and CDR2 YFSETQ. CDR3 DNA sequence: TGCGCCAGCAGGGCCGGGACAACGAACACCGGGGAGCTGTTTTTT. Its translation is CASRAGTTNTGELFF.

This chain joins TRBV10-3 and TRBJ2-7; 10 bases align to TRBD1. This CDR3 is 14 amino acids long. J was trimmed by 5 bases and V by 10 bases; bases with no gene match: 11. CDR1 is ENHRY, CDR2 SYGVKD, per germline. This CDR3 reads CATLGTGVRNEQYF. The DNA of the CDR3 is TGTGCCACCCTCGGGACAGGGGTTCGGAACGAGCAGTACTTC.

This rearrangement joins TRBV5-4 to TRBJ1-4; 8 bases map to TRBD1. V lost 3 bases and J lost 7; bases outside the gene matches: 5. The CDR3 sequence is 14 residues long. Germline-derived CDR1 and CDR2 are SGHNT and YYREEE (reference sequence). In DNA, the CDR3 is TGTGCCAGCAGCTATACAGGGGGAGGTGAAAAACTGTTTTTT. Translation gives CASSYTGGGEKLFF.

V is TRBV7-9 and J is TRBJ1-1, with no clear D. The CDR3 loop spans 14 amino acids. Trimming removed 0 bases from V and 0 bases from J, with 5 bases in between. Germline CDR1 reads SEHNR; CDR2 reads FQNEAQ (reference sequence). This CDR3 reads CASSLAGMNTEAFF. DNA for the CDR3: TGTGCCAGCAGCTTAGCTGGGATGAACACTGAAGCTTTCTTT. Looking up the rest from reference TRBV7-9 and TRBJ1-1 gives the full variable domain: DTGVSQNPRHKITKRGQNVTFRCDPISEHNRLYWYRQTLGQGPEFLTYFQNEAQLEKSRLLSDRFSAERPKGSFSTLEIQRTEQGDSAMYLCASSLAGMNTEAFFGQGTRLTVV.

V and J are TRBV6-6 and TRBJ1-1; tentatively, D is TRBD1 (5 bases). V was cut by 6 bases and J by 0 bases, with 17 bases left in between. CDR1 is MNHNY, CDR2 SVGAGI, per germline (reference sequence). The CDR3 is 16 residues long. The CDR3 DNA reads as TGTGCCAGCAGGAACTCAGGGATGGGGATGAACACTGAAGCTTTCTTT. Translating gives CASRNSGMGMNTEAFF.

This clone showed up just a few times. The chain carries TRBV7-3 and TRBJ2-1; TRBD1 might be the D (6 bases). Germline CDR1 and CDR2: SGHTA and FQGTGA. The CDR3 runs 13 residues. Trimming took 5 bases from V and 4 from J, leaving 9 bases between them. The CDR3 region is CASSQDSYNEQFF. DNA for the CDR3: TGTGCCAGCAGCCAGGACAGTTACAATGAGCAGTTCTTC.

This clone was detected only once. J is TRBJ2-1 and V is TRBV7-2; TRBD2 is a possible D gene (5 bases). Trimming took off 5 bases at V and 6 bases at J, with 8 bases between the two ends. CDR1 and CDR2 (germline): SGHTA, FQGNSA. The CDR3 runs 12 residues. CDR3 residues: CASSLGVNEQFF. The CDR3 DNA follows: TGTGCCAGCAGCCTCGGGGTCAATGAGCAGTTCTTC.